This record looks at one T cell receptor (beta chain) sequence and its context. Its specificity is unknown. The data originate from a study of cytomegalovirus exposure and HLA in healthy donors. Overall study context: Inside one of the first data releases sat around 85 million unique TCRs taken from HLA-typed donors. Study-level points and caveats: Rates of TCR association differed by HLA locus in a later analysis, with DRB1 highest and HLA-C lowest.

13 Jbeta primers and 60 Vbeta primers were used for the PCR. Profiling relied on immunoSEQ multiplex PCR, and the TCRdb table lists in-frame clones only, not all of them. The table includes roughly 200,000 clones, around 78% detected once. CDR3 length equals 11 residues. Germline CDR1 is MDHEN and CDR2 is SYDVKM. The V and J ends lost 7 bases and 5 bases respectively, with 8 bases between them. This TCR came from a woman under 40 in good health and CMV-seropositive. The chain links TRBV28 to TRBJ2-5; no firm D call. The material sequenced was PBMCs. CDR3 sequence reads: CASNSRETQYF. Written as DNA, the CDR3 is TGTGCCAGCAATAGTCGGGAGACCCAGTACTTC.